This T cell receptor beta chain was obtained from a study of blood T cells in healthy people across ages. Study-level points and caveats: Observed TCR beta diversity per million T cells went down as age went up. This fall followed a roughly linear course with age. Strong correlation was found linking TCR beta diversity to naive T cell percentage. From one million sequenced T cells, diversity estimates were lower bounds. Nothing was known about donor CMV status, and this possibly confounded expanded clonotype changes.

The CDR3 consists of 14 residues. Germline loops: CDR1 SGHRS, CDR2 YFSETQ. Details on this clonotype: The target antigen is unknown. Germline and junction disagree at one end, which may indicate a read error.

The use of a sample-barcoded 5' primer and a J-beta primer mix characterized a second PCR of about 7 to 12 cycles. TCRdb redid the calling of the 5' RACE reads with MiXCR, one entry per CDR3 protein. The data show about 720,000 distinct CDR3 sequences, about a fifth seen once. Sequences were obtained from blood. The chain employs TRBV5-1 and TRBJ2-3; the D gene is possibly TRBD1 (6 bases). The origin of this receptor is a man between 65 and 85 years old in good health. CDR3 sequence (DNA): TGCGCCAGCAGCTTACGTCAGGGGCCAGATACGCAGTGTTTT. This codes for CASSLRQGPDTQCF.